These 15 T cell receptor beta chains were sequenced from one sample in a study of cytomegalovirus exposure and HLA in healthy donors. The method was immunoSEQ multiplex PCR; TCRdb's version includes in-frame clones alone and lacks a portion of them. The sample gives some 110,000 clones, 86% of which show up once; around 5% is in the top ten. The sample was PBMCs. These receptor sequences come from a man younger than 35 in good health and CMV-seronegative.

The chain uses TRBV30 and TRBJ1-5, with D possibly TRBD1 on 5 matching bases. Trimming took 0 bases from V and 0 from J, leaving 9 bases between them. The CDR3 has 15 amino acids. CDR1 GTSNPN and CDR2 SVGIG come from the germline V gene (reference sequence). CDR3 nucleotide sequence: TGTGCCTGGAGTGTGACAGCTTATAGCAATCAGCCCCAGCATTTT. Its translation: CAWSVTAYSNQPQHF.

The chain is built from TRBV19 and TRBJ1-5; D is uncertain. Germline-derived CDR1 and CDR2 are LNHDA and SQIVND (reference sequence). The length of the CDR3 is 15 residues. Deletions cut 7 bases from V and 0 bases from J, with 13 bases between. CDR3 DNA: TGTGCCAGTAACTTAGGGAGAAATAGCAATCAGCCCCAGCATTTT. Translating gives CASNLGRNSNQPQHF.

The chain couples TRBV4-2 to TRBJ1-2; TRBD1 agrees at 8 bases. The CDR3 covers 15 residues. From germline, CDR1 is LGHNA and CDR2 YNFKEQ. The J segment lost 4 bases and the V segment lost 1 base, leaving 5 bases of the junction unmatched. CDR3 nucleotide sequence: TGTGCCAGCAGCCAAGCCCGACAGGGGTCCTATGGCTACACCTTC. Protein: CASSQARQGSYGYTF.

The V call is TRBV4-1, the J call TRBJ2-3; 10 bases align to TRBD2. CDR1 and CDR2 (germline): MGHRA, YSYEKL. The CDR3 is 18 residues long. Trimming cost V 3 bases and J 5 bases; bases outside gene matches: 14. The CDR3 loop reads CASSQTTGLAVKGDTQYF. In DNA, the CDR3 is TGCGCCAGCAGCCAGACCACTGGACTAGCGGTTAAGGGAGATACGCAGTATTTT.

The rearrangement links TRBV4-1 to TRBJ1-3; weak D call: TRBD1 (5 bases). Germline V lookup: CDR1 MGHRA, CDR2 YSYEKL. CDR3 length: 16 amino acids. Trimming left V 0 bases short and J 0 bases short, with 9 bases between. In DNA form, the CDR3 reads TGCGCCAGCAGCCAAGACAGGGTAGCCTCTGGAAACACCATATATTTT. This gives the protein CASSQDRVASGNTIYF.

This chain connects TRBV28 to TRBJ2-5; 7 nucleotides line up with TRBD1. The CDR3 extends over 14 amino acids. The V gene end was trimmed by 4 bases and the J gene end by 5 bases; junction bases not matched to a gene: 7. The germline CDR1 and CDR2 sequences are MDHEN and SYDVKM. CDR3 in amino acids: CASSSLQGTETQYF. The CDR3 bases are TGTGCCAGCAGTTCATTACAGGGGACGGAGACCCAGTACTTC. The full variable domain, in which reference TRBV28 and TRBJ2-5 provide the parts outside the CDR3, is DVKVTQSSRYLVKRTGEKVFLECVQDMDHENMFWYRQDPGLGLRLIYFSYDVKMKEKGDIPEGYSVSREKKERFSLILESASTNQTSMYLCASSSLQGTETQYFGPGTRLLVL.

Regarding this clone: Distinct nucleotide sequences in the sample also encode this CDR3. This chain joins TRBV15 and TRBJ2-7; the D gene is possibly TRBD1 (5 bases). The CDR3 consists of 13 residues. In germline, CDR1 is LNHNV, CDR2 YYDKDF (reference sequence). Trimming shortened V by 3 bases and J by 0 bases, and 6 bases separated the two germline ends. For the CDR3, the DNA is TGTGCCACCAGCAGCAGGGACTCCTACGAGCAGTACTTC. This gives the protein CATSSRDSYEQYF. Full variable domain (rest looked up from reference TRBV15 and TRBJ2-7): DAMVIQNPRYQVTQFGKPVTLSCSQTLNHNVMYWYQQKSSQAPKLLFHYYDKDFNNEADTPDNFQSRRPNTSFCFLDIRSPGLGDTAMYLCATSSRDSYEQYFGPGTRLTVT.

The genes are TRBV4-2 and TRBJ2-5; 8 bases map to TRBD2. The V gene end was trimmed by 1 base and the J gene end by 5 bases; junction bases not matched to a gene: 6. The CDR3 loop spans 15 amino acids. Germline CDR1 LGHNA, CDR2 YNFKEQ. The CDR3 region is CASSQGRGGGETQYF. The CDR3 nucleotides are TGTGCCAGCAGCCAAGGCCGGGGGGGCGGGGAGACCCAGTACTTC.

The J gene is TRBJ1-1, the V gene TRBV10-1; 11 bases fit TRBD1. The CDR3 totals 15 residues. Germline V gene lookup returns CDR1 WNHNN and CDR2 SYGVQD (reference sequence). V was clipped by 3 bases and J by 3 bases; unmatched bases: 3. The CDR3 is CASSESGQGDTEAFF. For the CDR3, the DNA is TGCGCCAGCAGTGAATCGGGACAGGGGGACACTGAAGCTTTCTTT.

CDR3 in DNA: TGCGCCAGCAGCGGCGATCTAGTGGGCGAGCAGTACTTC. Translation: CASSGDLVGEQYF. The rearrangement uses TRBV5-1 and TRBJ2-7; D gene ambiguous. CDR1 is SGHRS, CDR2 YFSETQ, per germline. This CDR3 spans 13 amino acids. V gave up 4 bases and J gave up 6 bases, with 14 bases separating them.

The gene calls are TRBV6-1 and TRBJ1-5; D unclear. Germline V gene lookup returns CDR1 MNHNS and CDR2 SASEGT. V lost 5 bases and J lost 0, with 11 bases in between. This CDR3 has 15 amino acids. CDR3 coding DNA: TGTGCCAGCAGTCCGGCGGGGATTAGCAATCAGCCCCAGCATTTT. Translated: CASSPAGISNQPQHF.

This clone has more than one count but fewer than ten. Different DNA sequences within this sample yield the same CDR3. The gene calls are TRBV7-2 and TRBJ2-7; 10 bases are shared with TRBD2. V gave up 6 bases and J gave up 6 bases; unmatched junction bases: 11. The length of the CDR3 is 15 residues. The germline gives CDR1 SGHTA, CDR2 FQGNSA. The CDR3 sequence: CASSPSGSGMGEQYF. The CDR3 DNA follows: TGTGCCAGCAGTCCTAGCGGGAGCGGGATGGGCGAGCAGTACTTC.

Points on this clone: One end of the junction is discordant with germline, which a read error may explain. The chain employs TRBV29-1 and TRBJ2-3, with TRBD1 matching 10 bases. The germline V gene encodes CDR1 SQVTM and CDR2 ANQGSEA. This CDR3 spans 14 amino acids. The CDR3 loop is CSVEVGQGADTQYF. The DNA for the CDR3 is TGCAGCGTGGAAGTCGGACAGGGGGCAGATACGCAGTATTTT.

The chain uses TRBV7-6 and TRBJ2-7; D remains ambiguous. CDR1 is SGHVS, CDR2 FNYEAQ, per germline. The length of the CDR3 is 11 residues. Trimming left V 1 base short and J 5 bases short, with 3 bases between. CDR3 in amino acids: CASSLGDEQYF. CDR3 DNA sequence: TGTGCCAGCAGCTTAGGAGACGAGCAGTACTTC.

The rearrangement uses TRBV5-4 and TRBJ2-4; maybe TRBD1 (6 bases). The V and J ends lost 2 bases and 3 bases respectively, with 21 bases between them. Germline-derived CDR1 and CDR2 are SGHNT and YYREEE (reference sequence). CDR3 length equals 18 residues. This CDR3 is CASSLVGSAGELKNIQYF. Written as DNA, the CDR3 is TGTGCCAGCAGCTTAGTGGGAAGTGCAGGGGAACTCAAAAACATTCAGTACTTC.